This TCR beta chain came from a study of T-cell memory formation after mild COVID-19. Looking at the study overall: Across donors, TCR clusters were largely donor specific. Study findings and constraints: Most CD4+ clones that shrank were in CM and EM, while CD8+ ones turned up in EMRA.

MiXCR was run by TCRdb on the 5' RACE reads, yielding one entry per CDR3 protein. Here the sample spans 30,000 to 40,000 distinct CDR3 sequences, 11% being singletons. As to this clonotype: Its matching antigen is unknown.

Germline CDR1 MDHEN, CDR2 SYDVKM. The CDR3 totals 13 residues. The junction had 8 bases not matched to a gene; V was cut back by 6 bases and J by 7 bases. The J gene is TRBJ1-1, the V gene TRBV28, with TRBD1 identical over 7 bases. The sequence derives from a man in his late teens or twenties who had mild COVID-19 (a few samples of this study predate the infection). Cell type and time point are not known. Sequencing used PBMCs or a T cell subset sorted from them (not recorded which). Here the CDR3 DNA reads TGTGCCAGCAGCCTTATCCGGGACAGTGAAGCTTTCTTT. Amino acid sequence: CASSLIRDSEAFF.